One and the same sample provided the 10 T cell receptor beta chains below, sequenced in a study of blood T cell repertoires in COVID-19. Clones were sequenced by immunoSEQ multiplex PCR, and TCRdb holds only the in-frame ones, with some missing. The table has about 330,000 clones, around 90% seen once; the top ten hold about 18%. The sequenced sample was PBMCs or T cells enriched from blood (not recorded which). The receptor set was obtained from a woman aged 25-40 years who had recovered from COVID-19.

The chain uses TRBV5-1 and TRBJ2-1, with 10 bases identical to TRBD2. The germline V gene encodes CDR1 SGHRS and CDR2 YFSETQ. This CDR3 spans 16 amino acids. V was pared by 4 bases and J by 2 bases, with 6 bases of the junction left unmatched. The chain's CDR3 is CASSITGTSAYNEQFF. The CDR3 DNA reads as TGCGCCAGCAGCATAACCGGGACTAGCGCCTACAATGAGCAGTTCTTC.

This rearrangement joins TRBV9 to TRBJ1-1; unclear D gene. Germline CDR1 SGDLS, CDR2 YYNGEE. This CDR3 region has 16 residues. Trimming cost V 0 bases and J 3 bases, with 15 bases left between them. The CDR3 nucleotides are TGTGCCAGCAGCGTAGGGCCCGGGTTCGGGGACACTGAAGCTTTCTTT. Protein product: CASSVGPGFGDTEAFF.

V is TRBV19 and J is TRBJ1-1, with 8 bases fitting TRBD1. This CDR3 spans 16 amino acids. Germline V lookup: CDR1 LNHDA, CDR2 SQIVND (reference sequence). V dropped 3 bases and J dropped 1; count of bases not matched to a gene: 7. CDR3: CASSMRFGTGNTEAFF. The CDR3 DNA is TGTGCCAGTAGTATGAGATTCGGGACAGGGAACACTGAAGCTTTCTTT.

The chain recombines TRBV7-2 with TRBJ2-3; D is possibly TRBD1 (6 bases). The CDR3 totals 14 residues. The V end was cut by 3 bases, the J end by 2 bases, with 9 bases between. Per germline, CDR1 SGHTA and CDR2 FQGNSA. CDR3 in amino acids: CASSFRTATDTQYF. For the CDR3, the DNA is TGTGCCAGCAGCTTCAGGACAGCCACAGATACGCAGTATTTT.

DNA of the CDR3: TGTGCCAGCAGCTTGGACAGGGTCATGAACACTGAAGCTTTCTTT. Translating gives CASSLDRVMNTEAFF. The rearrangement uses TRBV7-9 and TRBJ1-1, with 8 bases that match TRBD1. The CDR3 totals 15 residues. V gave up 3 bases and J gave up 0 bases; unmatched junction bases: 3. Germline loops: CDR1 SEHNR, CDR2 FQNEAQ (reference sequence).

This clone is a singleton in its sample. This rearrangement joins TRBV13 to TRBJ1-5; D call uncertain. The CDR3 covers 13 residues. Germline CDR1 and CDR2: PRHDT and FYEKMQ (reference sequence). V was clipped by 6 bases and J by 9 bases, with 15 bases between them. The CDR3 DNA reads as TGTGCCAGCAGTGGAGACCGGCTCGGGCCCCAGCATTTT. Residues: CASSGDRLGPQHF.

This chain uses TRBV28 with TRBJ2-3; 7 nucleotides line up with TRBD1. Germline CDR1 reads MDHEN; CDR2 reads SYDVKM. J lost 3 bases, V lost 7 bases, and 7 bases had no gene match. The CDR3 covers 14 residues. CDR3 residues: CASNPRTGTDTQYF. In nucleotides, the CDR3 is TGTGCCAGCAACCCGAGGACAGGTACAGATACGCAGTATTTT.

The chain combines TRBV12-3 or TRBV12-4 with TRBJ2-7, with D possibly matching TRBD2 (6 bases). Trimming pared 3 bases from V and 5 bases from J, leaving 8 bases between. CDR3 size: 12 residues. The CDR3 loop is CASSFGGHEQYF. In nucleotides, the CDR3 is TGTGCCAGCAGTTTCGGGGGACACGAGCAGTACTTC.

The chain recombines TRBV6-5 with TRBJ2-2, with TRBD2 as a possible D gene (5 bases). Germline V gene lookup returns CDR1 MNHEY and CDR2 SVGAGI. There are 14 residues in the CDR3. The germline V and J ends were trimmed by 6 bases and 8 bases, with 16 bases remaining between them. CDR3 region: CASSLGLSWGELFF. CDR3 coding DNA: TGTGCCAGCAGCCTCGGACTCTCGTGGGGGGAGCTGTTTTTT.

The chain joins TRBV5-1 to TRBJ2-7, with 9 bases matching TRBD2. Germline V gene data show CDR1 as SGHRS and CDR2 as YFSETQ. The CDR3 has 14 amino acids. With 9 bases clipped from V and 0 bases from J, the junction kept 7 bases outside the gene matches. CDR3 DNA sequence: TGCGCCACCGCGCGGGAGGGACTCTCCTACGAGCAGTACTTC. Its protein is CATAREGLSYEQYF.